This paragraph covers one T cell receptor (beta chain) sequence. Its target is unknown. This sample was included in a study of CD8+ T cells in alopecia areata. At the level of the study: The study gave treated patients oral tofacitinib at 5 to 10 mg twice daily. Percent affected scalp area, the SALT score, rated treated patients' severity. Study results and caveats: Scalp sequencing also captures normal skin's resident alphabeta T cells. In blood and scalp, many expanded lesional clones persisted during tofacitinib.

RNA extraction was followed by reverse transcription into cDNA, which acted as the sequencing template. Profiling relied on immunoSEQ multiplex PCR, and the TCRdb table lists in-frame clones only, not all of them. The table includes 130,000 to 150,000 clones, approximately 85% detected once. Indicated treatment: oral pan-JAK inhibitor, 5-10 mg twice daily. V lost 0 bases and J lost 0, with 12 bases in between. Germline V lookup: CDR1 LNHNV, CDR2 YYDKDF (reference sequence). The CDR3 length is 16 residues. The chain combines TRBV15 with TRBJ2-7, with D possibly being TRBD1 or TRBD2 (6 bases each). The receptor was isolated from a human donor with alopecia areata. The input for sequencing was CD8+ T cells sorted from blood, taken at week 4, from a patient treated with tofacitinib. The CDR3 DNA reads TGTGCCACCAGCAGAGATCGGGGGCCCATCTCCTACGAGCAGTACTTC. It is translated as CATSRDRGPISYEQYF.